A selection of T cell receptor beta chains follows, all from one sample in a study of glioma-infiltrating T cells. TCRdb called the multiplex PCR reads again in MiXCR, with one record for every CDR3 protein. The table lists some 160,000 distinct CDR3 sequences, approximately 40% of them singletons. Input material: glioma tissue, nonneoplastic brain tissue, or PBMCs (not recorded which). The source of these receptors is a human donor with low-grade glioma or glioblastoma, undergoing nonglioma brain surgery, or in good health (not recorded which). The CDR3 runs from the conserved cysteine through the conserved F or W. A D gene is named only where the DNA matches it firmly. Size is omitted from some rows. Given values are once, few, many or a class for expanded clones.

NA,TRBV12-3/TRBV12-4,many,TRBJ2-5,TGTGCCAGCGGGGTAGAGACCCAGTACTTC,CASGVETQYF
NA,TRBV4-2,few,TRBJ2-1,TGTGCCAGCGGAGGGGCGGGCTCCTACAATGAGCAGTTCTTC,CASGGAGSYNEQFF
NA,TRBV18,many,TRBJ2-1,TGTGCCAGCTCACCGCTTGGGGGAATAGAAAATGAGCAGTTCTTC,CASSPLGGIENEQFF
NA,TRBV28,NA,TRBJ2-7,TGTGCCAGCAGGTCCGTAGACCGCTACGAGCAGTACTTC,CASRSVDRYEQYF
NA,TRBV6-1,many,TRBJ2-5,TGTGCCAGCAGATTAGGGGGAAACGGCCAAGAGACCCAGTACTTC,CASRLGGNGQETQYF
NA,TRBV4-1,NA,TRBJ2-7,TGCGCCAGCAGCCATCCGGGACAAACCTACGAGCAGTACTTC,CASSHPGQTYEQYF
NA,TRBV12-3/TRBV12-4,NA,TRBJ1-5,TGTGCCAGCAGTACCGACGGACAGATCAATCAGCCCCAGCATTTT,CASSTDGQINQPQHF
NA,TRBV2,NA,TRBJ2-1,TGTGCCAGCAAATCCCAACGACTGGAAAGCTCCTACAATGAGCAGTTCTTC,CASKSQRLESSYNEQFF
NA,TRBV5-6,few,TRBJ2-1,TGTGCCAGCAGATACCCGGGACGGTCTTTCGATGAGCAGTTCTTC,CASRYPGRSFDEQFF
NA,TRBV24-1,many,TRBJ2-5,TGTGCCACCAGCCCAAACAGGGCGGGAGAGACCCAGTACTTC,CATSPNRAGETQYF
NA,TRBV4-1,NA,TRBJ2-3,TGCGCCAGCAGCCAAGGGGTGGCAGGGTGGCTCGTAGATACGCAGTATTTT,CASSQGVAGWLVDTQYF
NA,TRBV3-1,NA,TRBJ2-7,TGTGCCAGCAGCCAATCAGGGCGCGAGCAGTACTTC,CASSQSGREQYF
TRBD2,TRBV5-4,NA,TRBJ2-7,TGTGCCAGCAGCTTCGGGATTAGCGGGGACTCCTACGAGCAGTACTTC,CASSFGISGDSYEQYF
TRBD2,TRBV20-1,many,TRBJ2-7,TGCAGTGCTCCCGTACTAGCGACTTCCTACGAGCAGTACTTC,CSAPVLATSYEQYF
TRBD1,TRBV19,NA,TRBJ2-7,TGTGCCAGTAGTCTCGGACAGGAGCTGAACGAGCAGTACTTC,CASSLGQELNEQYF
NA,TRBV29-1,NA,TRBJ2-3,TGCAGCGTTGCCCCCCGGGCTGTAGATACGCAGTATTTT,CSVAPRAVDTQYF
NA,TRBV5-1,few,TRBJ2-1,TGCGCCAGCAGCTTCGATCGTGATAGCGGAGGTACCTACAATGAGCAGTTCTTC,CASSFDRDSGGTYNEQFF
TRBD1,TRBV6-6,NA,TRBJ1-5,TGTGCCAGCAGCGGGACAGAGCATCAGCACCAGCATTTT,CASSGTEHQHQHF
NA,TRBV12-3/TRBV12-4,NA,TRBJ1-2,TGTGCCAGCAGGCCGCTAGGAGGGGGCTACACCTTC,CASRPLGGGYTF
NA,TRBV18,NA,TRBJ2-3,TGTGCCAGCTCACCACTTCAGGGTGCGGATACGCAGTATTTT,CASSPLQGADTQYF
TRBD1,TRBV27,NA,TRBJ2-4,TGTGCCAGCAGTGCCAAGGGACAGAGCATTCAGTACTTC,CASSAKGQSIQYF
NA,TRBV6-1,NA,TRBJ2-3,TGTGCCAGCAGTCGGTACAGAACTAGCACGGATACGCAGTATTTT,CASSRYRTSTDTQYF
TRBD1,TRBV19,few,TRBJ1-1,TGTGCCAGTACCTCCTGGGACAGTCGTCTCGGTGAAGCTTTCTTT,CASTSWDSRLGEAFF
NA,TRBV3-1,NA,TRBJ2-7,TGTGCCAGCCAGACGGGATTCCTGGGGGAGAAGTACTTC,CASQTGFLGEKYF
NA,TRBV12-3/TRBV12-4,many,TRBJ2-1,TGTGCCAGCAGGTCCCGGGACGGATTTTACAATGAGCAGTTCTTC,CASRSRDGFYNEQFF
NA,TRBV19,NA,TRBJ1-6,TGTGCCAGTAAAGGGACCGGGCGAAGGCATTCACCCCTCCACTTT,CASKGTGRRHSPLHF
NA,TRBV3-1,many,TRBJ2-3,TGTGCCAGCAGCGTTAGCACAGATACGCAGTATTTT,CASSVSTDTQYF
NA,TRBV7-2,many,TRBJ1-2,TGTGCCAGCAGCTTATCGGGGCAATACTATGGCTACACCTTC,CASSLSGQYYGYTF
NA,TRBV6-2/TRBV6-3,many,TRBJ2-7,TGTGCCAGCAGTTACTCACGGGAGAAGGGCTACGAGCAGTACTTC,CASSYSREKGYEQYF
NA,TRBV15,many,TRBJ1-5,TGTGCCACCAGCAGAGAGGGGGGTCAGCCCCAGCATTTT,CATSREGGQPQHF
NA,TRBV6-2/TRBV6-3,many,TRBJ2-1,TGTGCCAGCGCGGACGGAAGACTAGAGATCAATGAGCAGTTCTTC,CASADGRLEINEQFF
NA,TRBV12-3/TRBV12-4,many,TRBJ1-6,TGTGCCAGCAGTAGTCAGTCCGGTTCACCCCTCCACTTT,CASSSQSGSPLHF
NA,TRBV12-3/TRBV12-4,NA,TRBJ2-2,TGTGCCAGCAGTTTGCTGTTAGCGAAGAACACCGGGGAGCTGTTTTTT,CASSLLLAKNTGELFF
TRBD2,TRBV4-1,many,TRBJ2-1,TGCGCCAGCAGCCAATCTAGCGGGAGGCGGAGCAATGAGCAGTTCTTC,CASSQSSGRRSNEQFF
NA,TRBV7-6,many,TRBJ2-5,TGTGCCAGCAGCTCCGGGGTCACACAAGAGACCCAGTACTTC,CASSSGVTQETQYF
NA,TRBV28,NA,TRBJ1-1,TGTGCCAGCAGTTCGCCCGGACACTCCACTGAAGCCTTCTTT,CASSSPGHSTEAFF
NA,TRBV6-1,many,TRBJ2-7,TGTGCCAGCAGTGCAACTGGGAATATCCACGAGCAGTACTTC,CASSATGNIHEQYF
NA,TRBV4-1,few,TRBJ1-1,TGCGCCAGCAGCCACGAGGGGGTCGCAACTGAAGCTTTCTTT,CASSHEGVATEAFF
NA,TRBV20-1,many,TRBJ2-1,TGCAGTGCTAGAGATATCCTACTAAGCTCCTACAATGAGCAGTTCTTC,CSARDILLSSYNEQFF
TRBD2,TRBV20-1,NA,TRBJ2-2,TGCAGTGATAGACTAGCGGGAGGATCAACCGGGGAGCTGTTTTTT,CSDRLAGGSTGELFF
NA,TRBV28,many,TRBJ2-3,TGTGCCAGCAGTTTCAAGGTCGGCACAGATACGCAGTATTTT,CASSFKVGTDTQYF
NA,TRBV6-1,NA,TRBJ2-3,TGTGCCAGCAAACCTGGACTACTGAGCACAGATACGCAGTATTTT,CASKPGLLSTDTQYF
TRBD1,TRBV4-1,NA,TRBJ1-1,TGCGCCAGCAGCCCCCGGGACAGGGTGAACACTGAAGCTTTCTTT,CASSPRDRVNTEAFF
TRBD1,TRBV19,many,TRBJ1-1,TGTGCCAGTAGTCCACAGGGGGCAAGTGAAGCTTTCTTT,CASSPQGASEAFF
TRBD2,TRBV5-1,few,TRBJ2-3,TGCGCCAGCAGCTTGGCCCCAGCGGGAGTTACAGATACGCAGTATTTT,CASSLAPAGVTDTQYF
NA,TRBV6-1,many,TRBJ2-1,TGTGCCAGCGAGGAATCTGGGAACAATGAGCAGTTCTTC,CASEESGNNEQFF
NA,TRBV2,medium-sized,TRBJ2-1,TGTGCCAGCAAAAGAGTAGGACATGAGCAGTTCTTC,CASKRVGHEQFF
NA,TRBV28,many,TRBJ1-1,TGTGCCAGCAGTTTATTAGGGAACACTGAAGCTTTCTTT,CASSLLGNTEAFF
NA,TRBV11-2,NA,TRBJ2-2,TGTGCCAGCAGCTTAGAAGGGATTCACGGGGAGCTGTTTTTT,CASSLEGIHGELFF
NA,TRBV20-1,NA,TRBJ2-1,TGCAGTGCTATAGACAGACTTGGTAGGAATGAGCAGTTCTTC,CSAIDRLGRNEQFF
TRBD1,TRBV28,many,TRBJ1-1,TGTGCCAGCAGTTTATCCACCGGGACAGGGGGCACTGAAGCTTTCTTT,CASSLSTGTGGTEAFF
NA,TRBV20-1,NA,TRBJ2-5,TGCAGTGCTAGTAGACTGGAACAAGAGACCCAGTACTTC,CSASRLEQETQYF